This note documents a single T cell receptor (beta chain) sequence. Its antigen is currently unknown. These data originate in a study of monozygotic twins with inflammatory bowel disease. Notes on the study in general: The existence of one strong signal or clonotype linked to IBD lacked support.

The CDR3 has 11 residues. The V gene's germline CDR1 is MDHEN and CDR2 SYDVKM. Starting material for each TCR library was 3,500 to 4,000 ng of total RNA. TCRalpha and TCRbeta cDNA went through nested PCRs of approximately 16 and 9 cycles, two in total. TCRdb re-called the 5' RACE reads and catalogs CDR3 proteins one per entry, DNA excluded. The listing contains about 380,000 distinct CDR3 sequences. From whole blood, total RNA was isolated without any sorting of T cells. The sequence was collected from a human donor with ulcerative colitis or Crohn's disease, or a healthy co-twin of an affected twin (not recorded which). The material sequenced was blood. V gene TRBV28 combines with J gene TRBJ2-5. CDR3 sequence: CASSSTETQYF.